The entry that follows covers one T cell receptor (beta chain) sequence. The data were obtained in a study of CD8 T cells in Susac syndrome. RNA in amounts of roughly 0.5 to 1 ug was reverse transcribed with random hexamers. In TCRdb, the immunoSEQ multiplex PCR reads were re-called with MiXCR into one record per CDR3 protein. The table lists fewer than 350,000 distinct CDR3 sequences, around 89% of them singletons. The CDR3 totals 15 residues. From germline, CDR1 is SGHDN and CDR2 FVKESK. Trimming shortened V by 0 bases and J by 3 bases, and 11 bases separated the two germline ends. V gene TRBV14 combines with J gene TRBJ1-1, with D perhaps matching TRBD1 (6 bases). Sequencing was carried out using CD8+ T cells from PBMCs. The receptor comes from a human donor with multiple sclerosis. For the CDR3, the DNA is TGTGCCAGCAGCCAAGATGGCGGGGGCTACACTGAAGCTTTCTTT. It specifies CASSQDGGGYTEAFF. The whole variable domain, filled in from reference TRBV14 and TRBJ1-1, reads EAGVTQFPSHSVIEKGQTVTLRCDPISGHDNLYWYRRVMGKEIKFLLHFVKESKQDESGMPNNRFLAERTGGTYSTLKVQPAELEDSGVYFCASSQDGGGYTEAFFGQGTRLTVV.